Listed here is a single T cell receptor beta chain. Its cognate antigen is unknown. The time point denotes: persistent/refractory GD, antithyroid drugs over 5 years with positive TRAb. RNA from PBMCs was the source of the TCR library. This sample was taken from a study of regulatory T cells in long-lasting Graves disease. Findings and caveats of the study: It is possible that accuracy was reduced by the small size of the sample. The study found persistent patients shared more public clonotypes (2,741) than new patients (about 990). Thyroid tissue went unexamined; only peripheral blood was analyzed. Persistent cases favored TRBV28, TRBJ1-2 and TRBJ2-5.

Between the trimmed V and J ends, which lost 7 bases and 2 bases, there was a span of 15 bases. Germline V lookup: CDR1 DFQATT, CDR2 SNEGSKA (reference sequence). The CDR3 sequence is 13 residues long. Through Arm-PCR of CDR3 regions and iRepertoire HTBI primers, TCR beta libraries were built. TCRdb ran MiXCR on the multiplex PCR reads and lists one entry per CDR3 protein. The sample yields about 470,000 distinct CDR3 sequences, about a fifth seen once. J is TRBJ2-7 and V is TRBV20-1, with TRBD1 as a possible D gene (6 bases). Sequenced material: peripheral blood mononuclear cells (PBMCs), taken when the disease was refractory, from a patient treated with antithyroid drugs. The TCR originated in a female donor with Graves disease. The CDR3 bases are TGCAGTGTCAGAGACAGGTGGGCCTACGAGCAGTACTTC. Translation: CSVRDRWAYEQYF.